This T cell receptor beta chain derives from a study of radiotherapy plus CTLA-4 blockade in lung cancer. Participants had chemo-refractory metastatic non-small-cell lung cancer and were treated with focal radiation plus ipilimumab CTLA-4 blockade. This table comes from immunoSEQ multiplex PCR, and its TCRdb copy is limited to in-frame clones, with some not included. The top ten clones hold 25% of a sample with roughly 90,000 clones, roughly 80% of them seen once. Points from the study as a whole: The study found tumor-derived TCR clones expanded in blood after radiotherapy plus ipilimumab. Early blood T cell clone dynamics, with interferon-beta, were reported to best predict response.

A remark on this clone: Its specificity is not known.

CDR3 size: 13 residues. Trimming took 2 bases from V and 7 from J; bases not matched to a gene: 3. Germline V CDR1 and CDR2: GTSNPN, SVGIG (reference sequence). Specimen: peripheral blood, collected from a patient treated with radiotherapy plus ipilimumab. The receptor comes from a human donor with non-small cell lung cancer that progressed on radiotherapy plus ipilimumab. V usage is TRBV30 and J usage is TRBJ2-1; 9 nucleotides agree with TRBD2. The CDR3 reads CAWSLAGANEQFF. CDR3 coding DNA: TGTGCCTGGAGTTTAGCGGGAGCGAATGAGCAGTTCTTC.